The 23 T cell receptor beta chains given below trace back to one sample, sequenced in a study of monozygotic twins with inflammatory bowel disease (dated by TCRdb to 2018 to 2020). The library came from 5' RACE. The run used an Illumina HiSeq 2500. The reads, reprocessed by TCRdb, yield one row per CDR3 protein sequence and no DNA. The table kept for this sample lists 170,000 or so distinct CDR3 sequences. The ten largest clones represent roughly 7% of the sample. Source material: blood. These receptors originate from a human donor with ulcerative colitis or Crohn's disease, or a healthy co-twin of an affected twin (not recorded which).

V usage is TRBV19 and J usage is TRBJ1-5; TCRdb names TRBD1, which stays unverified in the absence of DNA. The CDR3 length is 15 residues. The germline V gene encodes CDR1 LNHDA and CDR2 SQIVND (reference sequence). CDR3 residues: CASSTGQGGNQPQHF.

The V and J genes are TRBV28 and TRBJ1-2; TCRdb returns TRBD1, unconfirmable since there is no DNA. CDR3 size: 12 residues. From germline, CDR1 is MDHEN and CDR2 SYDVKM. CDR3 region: CASSQGRSGYTF.

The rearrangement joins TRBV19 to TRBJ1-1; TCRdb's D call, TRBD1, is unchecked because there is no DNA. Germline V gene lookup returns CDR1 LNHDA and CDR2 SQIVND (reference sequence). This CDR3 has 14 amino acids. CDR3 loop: CASSDRDRFVEAFF.

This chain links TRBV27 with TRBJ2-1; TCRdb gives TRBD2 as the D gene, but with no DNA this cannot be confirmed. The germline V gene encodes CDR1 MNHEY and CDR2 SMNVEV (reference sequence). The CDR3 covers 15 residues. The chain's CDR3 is CASSLSGLATNEQFF.

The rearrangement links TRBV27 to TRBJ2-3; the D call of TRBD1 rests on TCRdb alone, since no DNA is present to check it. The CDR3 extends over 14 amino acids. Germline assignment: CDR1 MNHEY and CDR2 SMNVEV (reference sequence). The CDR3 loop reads CASSSDRSTDTQYF.

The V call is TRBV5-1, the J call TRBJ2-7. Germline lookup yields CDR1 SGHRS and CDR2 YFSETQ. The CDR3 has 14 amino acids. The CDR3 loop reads CASRPHGSSYEQYF.

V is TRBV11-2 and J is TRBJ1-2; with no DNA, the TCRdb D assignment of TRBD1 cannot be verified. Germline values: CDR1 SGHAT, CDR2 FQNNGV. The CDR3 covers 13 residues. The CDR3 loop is CASSLAGGDGYTF.

CDR3 residues: CASSLAGTGTGANYGYTF. This chain connects TRBV7-2 to TRBJ1-2; TCRdb reports TRBD1, a call that lacks DNA to check it against. Germline V gene data show CDR1 as SGHTA and CDR2 as FQGNSA. This CDR3 has 18 amino acids.

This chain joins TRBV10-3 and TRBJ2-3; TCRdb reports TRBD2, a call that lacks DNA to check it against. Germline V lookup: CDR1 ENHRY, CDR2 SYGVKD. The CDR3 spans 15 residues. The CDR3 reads CASHPTSGDTDTQYF.

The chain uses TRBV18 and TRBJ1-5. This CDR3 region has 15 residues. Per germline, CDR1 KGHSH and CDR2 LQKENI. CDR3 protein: CASSPVGAGNQPQHF. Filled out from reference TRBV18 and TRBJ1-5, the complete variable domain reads NAGVMQNPRHLVRRRGQEARLRCSPMKGHSHVYWYRQLPEEGLKFMVYLQKENIIDESGMPKERFSAEFPKEGPSILRIQQVVRGDSAAYFCASSPVGAGNQPQHFGDGTRLSIL.

CDR3 protein: CSASTRVPLETQYF. This chain links TRBV20-1 with TRBJ2-5; as DNA is missing, the TRBD2 call by TCRdb cannot be tested. CDR3 length: 14 residues. In germline, CDR1 is DFQATT, CDR2 SNEGSKA (reference sequence).

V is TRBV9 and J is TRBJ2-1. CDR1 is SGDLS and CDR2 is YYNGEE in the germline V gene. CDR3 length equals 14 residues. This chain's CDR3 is CASSGSDSYNEQFF.

The CDR3 spells CASSYSNPRTGELFF. The chain combines TRBV6-5 with TRBJ2-2; TCRdb returns TRBD2, unconfirmable since there is no DNA. CDR1 is MNHEY, CDR2 SVGAGI, per germline. The CDR3 runs 15 residues.

The CDR3 region is CASSQAGGPNTGELFF. V is TRBV4-2 and J is TRBJ2-2. Germline lookup yields CDR1 LGHNA and CDR2 YNFKEQ. The CDR3 has 16 residues.

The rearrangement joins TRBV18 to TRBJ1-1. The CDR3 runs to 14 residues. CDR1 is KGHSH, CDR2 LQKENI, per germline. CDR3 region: CASSPQAAGTEAFF.

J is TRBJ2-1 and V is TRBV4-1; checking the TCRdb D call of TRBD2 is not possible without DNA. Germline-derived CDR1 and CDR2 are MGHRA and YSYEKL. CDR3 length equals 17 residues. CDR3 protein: CASSQEAMTGWYNEQFF.

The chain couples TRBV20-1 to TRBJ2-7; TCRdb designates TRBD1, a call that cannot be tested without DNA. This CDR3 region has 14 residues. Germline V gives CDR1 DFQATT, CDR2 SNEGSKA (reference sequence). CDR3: CSARLRAGGYEQYF.

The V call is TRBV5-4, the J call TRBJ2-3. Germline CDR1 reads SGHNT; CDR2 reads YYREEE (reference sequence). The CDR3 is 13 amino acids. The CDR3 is CASSADSTDTQYF.

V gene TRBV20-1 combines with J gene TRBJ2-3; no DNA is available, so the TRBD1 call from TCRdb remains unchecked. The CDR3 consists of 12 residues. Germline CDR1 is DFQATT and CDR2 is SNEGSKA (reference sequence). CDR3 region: CSPRGYTDTQYF.

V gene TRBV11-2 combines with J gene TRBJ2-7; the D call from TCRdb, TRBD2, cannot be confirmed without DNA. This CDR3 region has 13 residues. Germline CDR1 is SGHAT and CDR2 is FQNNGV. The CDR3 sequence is CASSLGSAGEQYF.

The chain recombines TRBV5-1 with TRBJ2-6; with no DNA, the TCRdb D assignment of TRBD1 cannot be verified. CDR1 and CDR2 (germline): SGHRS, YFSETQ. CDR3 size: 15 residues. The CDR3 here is CASSWTGDGANVLTF.

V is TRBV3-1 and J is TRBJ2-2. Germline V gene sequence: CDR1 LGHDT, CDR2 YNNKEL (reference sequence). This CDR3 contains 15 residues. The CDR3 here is CASSPPTFRTGELFF.

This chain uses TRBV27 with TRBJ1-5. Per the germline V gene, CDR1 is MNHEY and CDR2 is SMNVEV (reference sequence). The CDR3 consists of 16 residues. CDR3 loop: CASSSYLRGTPQPQHF.